This passage covers 11 T cell receptor beta chains from one sample sequenced in a study of cytomegalovirus exposure and HLA in healthy donors. PCR involved 60 Vbeta and 13 Jbeta primers. The protocol was immunoSEQ multiplex PCR, while the TCRdb copy is restricted to in-frame clones and leaves out a portion. The repertoire holds 150,000 to 200,000 clones, with roughly 84% as singletons. Sequencing used PBMCs. All receptors derive from a boy aged 5-17 years in good health and CMV-seronegative.

J is TRBJ2-1 and V is TRBV7-9, with a tentative D call TRBD2 (6 bases). The V end lost 4 bases, the J end lost 7 bases, and 23 bases lay between the germline ends. CDR3 length: 17 residues. CDR1 SEHNR and CDR2 FQNEAQ come from the germline V gene (reference sequence). CDR3 sequence (DNA): TGTGCCAGCAGCTGGGGGGATCTTCGGGAAGGGCGGAATGAGCAGTTCTTC. The encoded protein is CASSWGDLREGRNEQFF.

The rearrangement links TRBV19 to TRBJ1-1, with D perhaps TRBD1 (5 bases). The CDR3 loop spans 16 amino acids. CDR1 and CDR2 from the germline V gene are LNHDA and SQIVND (reference sequence). V was pared by 3 bases and J by 0 bases, with 14 bases between. CDR3 nucleotides: TGTGCCAGTAGTATCACCGGCGGGGGGGTGAACACTGAAGCTTTCTTT. It translates to CASSITGGGVNTEAFF.

This chain connects TRBV9 to TRBJ1-5, with a possible D match to TRBD1 (5 bases). This CDR3 comprises 13 residues. Germline CDR1 reads SGDLS; CDR2 reads YYNGEE. The V end was cut by 3 bases, the J end by 4 bases, with 8 bases between. The CDR3 DNA reads TGTGCCAGCAGCGCCAGGGTTAATCAGCCCCAGCATTTT. Residues: CASSARVNQPQHF.

V gene TRBV13 combines with J gene TRBJ2-1, with 7 nucleotides matching TRBD2. The CDR3 totals 14 residues. Looked up from germline, CDR1 is PRHDT and CDR2 is FYEKMQ (reference sequence). V was clipped by 1 base and J by 9 bases; unmatched bases: 6. DNA of the CDR3: TGTGCCAGCAGCTTAGCGGGGGGACGGAGTGAGCAGTTCTTC. It specifies CASSLAGGRSEQFF.

The chain's CDR3 is CSVDPHRDSLNEQFF. CDR3 DNA sequence: TGCAGCGTTGACCCCCACCGGGACAGCCTCAATGAGCAGTTCTTC. The chain employs TRBV29-1 and TRBJ2-1; 7 bases are a match to TRBD1. The V and J ends lost 3 bases and 6 bases, in that order; junction bases with no gene match: 11. This CDR3 contains 15 residues. In germline, CDR1 is SQVTM, CDR2 ANQGSEA.

The J gene is TRBJ1-2, the V gene TRBV10-2; D is uncertain. The V gene's germline CDR1 is WSHSY and CDR2 SAAADI. This CDR3 region has 14 residues. Trimming stripped 8 bases from V and 0 bases from J, with 13 bases between. The CDR3 loop reads CASGGRLANYGYTF. The CDR3 DNA reads TGCGCCAGCGGCGGGCGGTTAGCTAACTATGGCTACACCTTC.

This chain connects TRBV30 to TRBJ2-7; D gene uncertain. Germline CDR1 reads GTSNPN; CDR2 reads SVGIG (reference sequence). Trimming shortened V by 4 bases and J by 0 bases, and 7 bases separated the two germline ends. The CDR3 extends over 12 amino acids. The CDR3 loop reads CAWTGGSYEQYF. CDR3 nucleotide sequence: TGTGCCTGGACAGGTGGCTCCTACGAGCAGTACTTC.

The chain joins TRBV19 to TRBJ2-7; 9 bases fit TRBD1. Germline V gives CDR1 LNHDA, CDR2 SQIVND (reference sequence). With V trimmed by 4 bases and J by 1 base, 17 bases remained unmatched. This CDR3 region has 19 residues. The CDR3 here is CASSRLGMTGGRNSYEQYF. Written as DNA, the CDR3 is TGTGCCAGTAGTAGGTTAGGAATGACAGGGGGACGGAATTCCTACGAGCAGTACTTC.

The J gene is TRBJ2-3, the V gene TRBV18; TRBD2 matches 10 bases. Germline V lookup: CDR1 KGHSH, CDR2 LQKENI. This CDR3 comprises 16 residues. The ends lost 5 bases at V and 1 base at J; junction bases unmatched: 6. CDR3 loop: CASSTPTSGRTDTQYF. In DNA form, the CDR3 reads TGTGCCAGCTCAACCCCGACTAGCGGGCGCACAGATACGCAGTATTTT.

CDR3 nucleotide sequence: TGTGCCTGGAGACTAGCGGGAGGCAATGAGCAGTTCTTC. It encodes CAWRLAGGNEQFF. The chain recombines TRBV30 with TRBJ2-1, with 12 nucleotides matching TRBD2. The J segment lost 6 bases and the V segment lost 3 bases, leaving 0 bases of the junction unmatched. CDR1 and CDR2 (germline): GTSNPN, SVGIG (reference sequence). This CDR3 contains 13 residues.

For this clone: The CDR3 carries no conserved terminal phenylalanine or tryptophan, so it likely arises from a read error. The rearrangement joins TRBV19 to TRBJ1-5; 10 bases fit TRBD1. V shed 5 bases, J shed 6 bases, and the junction held 7 bases outside the gene matches. The CDR3 contains 15 residues. The germline CDR1 and CDR2 sequences are LNHDA and SQIVND (reference sequence). The CDR3 bases are TGTGCCAGTAGTTTAGGGGACAGGGGAGGTCAGCCCCAGCATTCT. Encoded protein: CASSLGDRGGQPQHS.